These T cell receptor beta chains were read from a single sample in a study of blood T cell repertoires in COVID-19. Here immunoSEQ multiplex PCR was the method, and the copy in TCRdb shows in-frame clones only, minus some. The table lists around 76,000 clones, approximately 83% of them singletons, with 6.9% in the top ten. Sample: peripheral blood. The source of these receptors is a man aged 25 to 45 with COVID-19, enrolled during active disease. CDR3s include the opening cysteine and the closing phenylalanine or tryptophan. The D gene is left open where the match is weak. Clone size is stated in some rows and not others, as once, few, many or a class when expanded.

j_gene	abundance	v_gene	d_gene	len	CDR3nt	CDR3aa
TRBJ2-2	few	TRBV6-4	NA	15	TGTGCCAGCAGTGAACAGGGTGGGAACACCGGGGAGCTGTTTTTT	CASSEQGGNTGELFF
TRBJ1-6	NA	TRBV28	NA	16	TGTGCCAGCAGTTCACAGGGTACGCTTTCTAATTCACCCCTCCACTTT	CASSSQGTLSNSPLHF
TRBJ1-6	NA	TRBV28	TRBD1	16	TGTGCCAGCAGGAACCTCGGGACAGCGAATAATTCACCCCTCCACTTT	CASRNLGTANNSPLHF
TRBJ2-3	NA	TRBV10-1	NA	11	TGCGCCAGCAGCTCAGGGGCTTCACAGTATTTT	CASSSGASQYF
TRBJ1-1	NA	TRBV10-3	NA	13	TGTGCCATCAGTGAGCTAAGAGTTTCTGAAGCTTTCTTT	CAISELRVSEAFF
TRBJ1-6	NA	TRBV11-1	TRBD1	14	TGTGCCAGCAGCCGCGGACAGGCAGATTCACCCCTCCACTTT	CASSRGQADSPLHF
TRBJ1-1	NA	TRBV21-1	NA	15	TGTGCCAGCAGCACGGCAGGCGAGAGGAACACTGAAGCTTTCTTT	CASSTAGERNTEAFF
TRBJ1-1	NA	TRBV30	NA	12	TGTGCCTGGAGTCAGGGTTTGACTGAAGCTTTCTTT	CAWSQGLTEAFF
TRBJ2-7	NA	TRBV7-2	TRBD2	16	TGTGCCAGCACCCAGAATGGCGGGAGGGCTTGGTACGAGCAGTACTTC	CASTQNGGRAWYEQYF
TRBJ1-1	NA	TRBV18	NA	15	TGTGCCAGCTCACTTTTGAGGGGGATGAACACTGAAGCTTTCTTT	CASSLLRGMNTEAFF
TRBJ1-1	few	TRBV29-1	NA	13	TGCAGCGCTTACCGAGACAGCGTAAGTGAAGCTTTCTTT	CSAYRDSVSEAFF
TRBJ2-1	NA	TRBV9	NA	16	TGTGCCAGCAGCGGTGAAGGGGGAGTTAAATACAATGAGCAGTTCTTC	CASSGEGGVKYNEQFF
TRBJ1-2	NA	TRBV7-2	NA	16	TGTGCCAGCAGCCCACCGGTTAGGGGGACCGTTAATGGCTACACCTTC	CASSPPVRGTVNGYTF
TRBJ1-2	NA	TRBV19	TRBD1	18	TGTGCCAGTTTCGACGGGGCCGGGACAGGGGGCAGATCGGGAGGCTACACCTTC	CASFDGAGTGGRSGGYTF
TRBJ2-5	NA	TRBV6-5	NA	13	TGTGCCAGCCGCCTACAGGGCTGGGAGACCCAGTACTTC	CASRLQGWETQYF
TRBJ1-5	NA	TRBV6-5	TRBD1	13	TGTGCCAGCAGTTCAGGGGGCAGTCAGCCCCAGCATTTT	CASSSGGSQPQHF
TRBJ1-1	NA	TRBV4-1	NA	17	TGCGCCAGCAGCCAAGCGGGTACCGGGACACTGAACACTGAAGCTTTCTTT	CASSQAGTGTLNTEAFF
TRBJ2-3	NA	TRBV6-6	NA	13	TGTGCCAGCAGCTCGAGAAACACAGATACGCAGTATTTT	CASSSRNTDTQYF
TRBJ2-3	NA	TRBV9	TRBD2	15	TGTGCCAGCAGCCCCTCGGGACTAATTACAGATACGCAGTATTTT	CASSPSGLITDTQYF